Following are 16 T cell receptor beta chains from one sample sequenced in a study of control samples from healthy donors and cancer patients. Repertoires were generated with immunoSEQ multiplex PCR, while TCRdb's copy carries only in-frame clones and drops some. The table has around 200,000 clones, 85% to 95% seen once; the top ten hold approximately 1.5%. Sequencing used blood. These TCRs come from a man between 50 and 59 years old in good health.

The genes are TRBV15 and TRBJ2-3, with D maybe TRBD2 (6 bases). The CDR3 has 13 residues. CDR1 and CDR2 (germline): LNHNV, YYDKDF (reference sequence). The ends were cut back, 0 bases at V and 5 bases at J, with 6 bases in the middle. In DNA form, the CDR3 reads TGTGCCACCAGCAGAGAGCGGGAAGATACGCAGTATTTT. As protein: CATSREREDTQYF. The full variable domain, completed using reference TRBV15 and TRBJ2-3, is DAMVIQNPRYQVTQFGKPVTLSCSQTLNHNVMYWYQQKSSQAPKLLFHYYDKDFNNEADTPDNFQSRRPNTSFCFLDIRSPGLGDTAMYLCATSREREDTQYFGPGTRLTVL.

This sequence joins TRBV11-1 and TRBJ2-2; D remains unclear. There are 16 residues in the CDR3. V dropped 3 bases and J dropped 1 base, with 12 bases sitting between them. Germline V lookup: CDR1 SGHAT, CDR2 FQDESV (reference sequence). The CDR3 loop reads CASSFSKFQNTGELFF. The CDR3 nucleotides read TGTGCCAGCAGCTTTTCCAAATTCCAGAACACCGGGGAGCTGTTTTTT.

CDR3 coding DNA: TGTGCCAGTACCCGGGGGGGGAGGACTTACGAGCAGTACGTC. Translated, it gives CASTRGGRTYEQYV. The chain uses TRBV6-5 and TRBJ2-7; 8 nucleotides align to TRBD2. V lost 9 bases to trimming and J lost 4 bases; unmatched junction nucleotides: 11. The germline CDR1 and CDR2 sequences are MNHEY and SVGAGI. This CDR3 spans 14 amino acids.

This rearrangement joins TRBV10-2 to TRBJ1-2; D unresolved. Germline loops: CDR1 WSHSY, CDR2 SAAADI. Trimming cost V 7 bases and J 2 bases, with 20 bases left between them. The CDR3 totals 16 residues. The CDR3 spells CASKPADSTLNYGYTF. The CDR3 bases are TGCGCCAGCAAACCTGCAGACTCCACCTTAAACTATGGCTACACCTTC.

The chain combines TRBV3-1 (or the pseudogene TRBV3-2) with TRBJ2-5; D call uncertain. The CDR3 loop spans 12 amino acids. Germline V gene data show CDR1 as LGHDT and CDR2 as YNNKEL (reference sequence). The V end was cut by 3 bases, the J end by 5 bases, with 7 bases between. The CDR3 sequence is CASSHLGETQYF. CDR3 sequence (DNA): TGTGCCAGCAGCCACTTGGGGGAGACCCAGTACTTC.

The chain employs TRBV7-8 and TRBJ2-2; TRBD1 is a possible D gene (6 bases). The CDR3 consists of 14 residues. Trimming removed 4 bases from V and 2 bases from J, with 8 bases in between. The germline gives CDR1 SGHVS, CDR2 FQNEAQ. This CDR3 reads CASSSRGNTGELFF. CDR3 coding DNA: TGTGCCAGCAGCTCCAGGGGTAACACCGGGGAGCTGTTTTTT.

The table lists this clone with a count of one. The chain employs TRBV7-9 and TRBJ2-1; the match to TRBD2 covers 7 bases. Unmatched junction bases numbered 5, after V lost 1 base and J lost 8 bases. From germline, CDR1 is SEHNR and CDR2 FQNEAQ (reference sequence). This CDR3 has 14 residues. The CDR3 DNA reads TGTGCCAGCAGCTTAGGACTAGCTGGAGATGAGCAGTTCTTC. This encodes CASSLGLAGDEQFF. The variable domain in full, completed from reference TRBV7-9 and TRBJ2-1, reads DTGVSQNPRHKITKRGQNVTFRCDPISEHNRLYWYRQTLGQGPEFLTYFQNEAQLEKSRLLSDRFSAERPKGSFSTLEIQRTEQGDSAMYLCASSLGLAGDEQFFGPGTRLTVL.

Here the CDR3 reads CASSKDDQPQHF. CDR3 DNA sequence: TGTGCCAGCAGCAAGGACGATCAGCCCCAGCATTTT. The genes are TRBV5-6 and TRBJ1-5; D is unresolved. This CDR3 comprises 12 residues. Germline V CDR1 and CDR2: SGHDT, YYEEEE. The ends were cut back, 4 bases at V and 5 bases at J, with 7 bases in the middle. Supplemented by reference TRBV5-6 and TRBJ1-5, the full variable domain reads DAGVTQSPTHLIKTRGQQVTLRCSPKSGHDTVSWYQQALGQGPQFIFQYYEEEERQRGNFPDRFSGHQFPNYSSELNVNALLLGDSALYLCASSKDDQPQHFGDGTRLSIL.

The chain carries TRBV2 and TRBJ1-5; 10 bases line up with TRBD1. The V gene end was trimmed by 8 bases and the J gene end by 5 bases; junction bases not matched to a gene: 6. The CDR3 runs 14 residues. Germline V gene data show CDR1 as SNHLY and CDR2 as FYNNEI. The CDR3 loop is CASQIGTGDQPQHF. The DNA of the CDR3 is TGTGCCAGCCAGATCGGGACAGGGGATCAGCCCCAGCATTTT.

V gene TRBV6-5 combines with J gene TRBJ2-2; D gene unclear. The V end was cut by 5 bases, the J end by 2 bases, with 9 bases between. The CDR3 has 14 residues. Germline CDR1 and CDR2: MNHEY and SVGAGI. CDR3 sequence reads: CASSRSPNTGELFF. CDR3 DNA sequence: TGTGCCAGCAGTCGCTCACCTAACACCGGGGAGCTGTTTTTT.

The V and J genes are TRBV28 and TRBJ1-5, with D possibly TRBD1 on 5 matching bases. Germline V gene data show CDR1 as MDHEN and CDR2 as SYDVKM. The CDR3 contains 21 residues. The V and J ends lost 5 bases and 0 bases respectively, with 29 bases between them. The CDR3 sequence is CASSLYSRDSWTKYSNQPQHF. In DNA, the CDR3 is TGTGCCAGCAGTCTATATTCTCGGGACTCTTGGACGAAATATAGCAATCAGCCCCAGCATTTT. Full variable domain (missing parts from reference TRBV28 and TRBJ1-5): DVKVTQSSRYLVKRTGEKVFLECVQDMDHENMFWYRQDPGLGLRLIYFSYDVKMKEKGDIPEGYSVSREKKERFSLILESASTNQTSMYLCASSLYSRDSWTKYSNQPQHFGDGTRLSIL.

The chain recombines TRBV2 with TRBJ1-1, with unresolved D. V lost 4 bases, J lost 0 bases, and 12 bases lay in between. This CDR3 is built from 15 residues. The V gene's germline CDR1 is SNHLY and CDR2 FYNNEI. CDR3 loop: CASSVGLRMNTEAFF. The CDR3 DNA reads TGTGCCAGCAGTGTGGGTTTAAGAATGAACACTGAAGCTTTCTTT. Full variable domain (missing parts from reference TRBV2 and TRBJ1-1): EPEVTQTPSHQVTQMGQEVILRCVPISNHLYFYWYRQILGQKVEFLVSFYNNEISEKSEIFDDQFSVERPDGSNFTLKIRSTKLEDSAMYFCASSVGLRMNTEAFFGQGTRLTVV.

Here the CDR3 reads CASSATWPSPRETQYF. The CDR3 DNA follows: TGCGCCAGCAGCGCCACGTGGCCCAGTCCTAGGGAGACCCAGTACTTC. This chain connects TRBV5-1 to TRBJ2-5; D not resolved. V gave up 4 bases and J gave up 5 bases, with 21 bases separating them. The CDR3 has 16 residues. Germline V lookup: CDR1 SGHRS, CDR2 YFSETQ.

The rearrangement links TRBV19 to TRBJ1-1; no firm D call. V was trimmed by 5 bases and J by 7 bases, leaving 11 bases between them. This CDR3 has 12 residues. Germline V gene data show CDR1 as LNHDA and CDR2 as SQIVND (reference sequence). The CDR3 protein is CASSEGRSEAFF. Here the CDR3 DNA reads TGTGCCAGTAGTGAAGGACGGAGTGAAGCTTTCTTT.

This clone has just a few counts. This chain uses TRBV15 with TRBJ2-1, with D possibly being TRBD2 (6 bases). Trimming removed 1 base at V and 11 bases at J, with 21 bases between. In germline, CDR1 is LNHNV, CDR2 YYDKDF (reference sequence). This CDR3 is 16 amino acids long. This chain's CDR3 is CATSRGRDGGYSKQFF. DNA of the CDR3: TGTGCCACCAGCAGAGGCCGGGACGGGGGTTATTCTAAGCAGTTCTTC.

This clone was observed a single time. This chain links TRBV7-9 with TRBJ1-4, with 7 bases lining up with TRBD1. V was pared by 1 base and J by 7 bases, with 6 bases of the junction left unmatched. From germline, CDR1 is SEHNR and CDR2 FQNEAQ (reference sequence). This CDR3 has 15 amino acids. CDR3 DNA sequence: TGTGCCAGCAGCTTAGGGGGAGGGGGCAGTGAAAAACTGTTTTTT. This sequence encodes CASSLGGGGSEKLFF. Complete variable domain (other parts from reference TRBV7-9 and TRBJ1-4): DTGVSQNPRHKITKRGQNVTFRCDPISEHNRLYWYRQTLGQGPEFLTYFQNEAQLEKSRLLSDRFSAERPKGSFSTLEIQRTEQGDSAMYLCASSLGGGGSEKLFFGSGTQLSVL.